The 14 T cell receptor beta chains below come from one sample, sequenced in a study of T cells in Graves' hyperthyroidism and ophthalmopathy. RNA transcripts provided the source from which TCR beta CDR3 regions were amplified. The HTBI set primed first-round TCR CDR3 RT-PCR. TCRdb recomputed calls from the multiplex PCR reads with MiXCR, one row per CDR3 protein. The table includes about 580,000 distinct CDR3 sequences, around 46% detected once. Material: peripheral blood or thyroid tissue (not recorded which). The receptors originated from a woman younger than 35 with Graves' hyperthyroidism.

This clonotype came up many times. The rearrangement joins TRBV20-1 to TRBJ2-6; 11 bases line up with TRBD1. Germline assignment: CDR1 DFQATT and CDR2 SNEGSKA (reference sequence). Germline trimming cut 6 bases from V and 1 base from J; bases unmatched to any gene: 5. The CDR3 spans 16 residues. The CDR3 reads CSAPDRGPSGANVLTF. The CDR3 nucleotides read TGCAGTGCCCCGGACAGGGGGCCATCTGGGGCCAACGTCCTGACTTTC.

This chain links TRBV6-6 with TRBJ2-7, with no clear D. V was cut by 0 bases and J by 0 bases, with 6 bases left in between. The CDR3 extends over 14 amino acids. The V gene's germline CDR1 is MNHNY and CDR2 SVGAGI (reference sequence). DNA for the CDR3: TGTGCCAGCAGTTACTCCGACGGCTCCTACGAGCAGTACTTC. Amino acids: CASSYSDGSYEQYF.

The table lists this clonotype with a few counts. The rearrangement joins TRBV2 to TRBJ1-2; 8 positions agree with TRBD1. CDR1 is SNHLY, CDR2 FYNNEI, per germline. The V segment lost 7 bases and the J segment 5 bases; nucleotides outside the gene matches: 3. The CDR3 runs 12 residues. CDR3 coding DNA: TGTGCCAGCAATAACAGGGGGTATGGCTACACCTTC. It is translated as CASNNRGYGYTF.

This clonotype was counted ten times or more. The chain couples TRBV30 to TRBJ2-7; 10 bases align to TRBD2. Germline values: CDR1 GTSNPN, CDR2 SVGIG (reference sequence). After removal of 5 bases from V and 5 bases from J, the junction contained 3 bases not matched to a gene. The CDR3 runs 12 residues. CDR3 sequence reads: CAWGLAGDEQYF. CDR3 in DNA: TGTGCCTGGGGGCTAGCGGGAGACGAGCAGTACTTC.

CDR3 protein: CASSPWTEGEKLFF. The DNA of the CDR3 is TGCGCCAGCAGCCCCTGGACAGAAGGTGAAAAACTGTTTTTT. The chain carries TRBV5-1 and TRBJ1-4; D perhaps matches TRBD1 (6 bases). CDR1 and CDR2 from the germline V gene are SGHRS and YFSETQ. The CDR3 is 14 amino acids. Trimming pared 4 bases from V and 7 bases from J, leaving 14 bases between.

The chain joins TRBV15 to TRBJ2-5, with TRBD2 matching over 7 bases. The ends lost 8 bases at V and 10 bases at J; junction bases unmatched: 19. In germline, CDR1 is LNHNV, CDR2 YYDKDF (reference sequence). This CDR3 has 15 amino acids. Here the CDR3 reads CATSPGGLYPRGQYF. CDR3 DNA: TGTGCCACCTCGCCCGGGGGACTATATCCTCGAGGCCAGTACTTC. Complete variable domain (other parts from reference TRBV15 and TRBJ2-5): DAMVIQNPRYQVTQFGKPVTLSCSQTLNHNVMYWYQQKSSQAPKLLFHYYDKDFNNEADTPDNFQSRRPNTSFCFLDIRSPGLGDTAMYLCATSPGGLYPRGQYFGPGTRLLVL.

This clonotype was detected many times. The rearrangement joins TRBV7-8 to TRBJ1-6; D not resolved. The CDR3 is 17 amino acids. V gave up 0 bases and J gave up 0 bases, with 9 bases separating them. Germline CDR1 is SGHVS and CDR2 is FQNEAQ. CDR3 DNA sequence: TGTGCCAGCAGCTTAGCCGGCCCGGGCTCCTATAATTCACCCCTCCACTTT. Its protein is CASSLAGPGSYNSPLHF. Full variable domain (rest looked up from reference TRBV7-8 and TRBJ1-6): GAGVSQSPRYKVAKRGQDVALRCDPISGHVSLFWYQQALGQGPEFLTYFQNEAQLDKSGLPSDRFFAERPEGSVSTLKIQRTQQEDSAVYLCASSLAGPGSYNSPLHFGNGTRLTVT.

This clonotype occurred many times. V usage is TRBV5-1 and J usage is TRBJ1-5, with no clear D. CDR1 and CDR2 from the germline V gene are SGHRS and YFSETQ. The CDR3 spans 14 residues. Trimming took off 0 bases at V and 6 bases at J, with 10 bases between the two ends. CDR3: CASSLGSGGQPQHF. The CDR3 nucleotides read TGCGCCAGCAGCTTGGGTTCAGGCGGTCAGCCCCAGCATTTT.

This clonotype was recorded many times. J is TRBJ2-7 and V is TRBV7-8; D ambiguous. Trimming cost V 4 bases and J 2 bases, with 15 bases left between them. The CDR3 has 15 residues. Germline V gives CDR1 SGHVS, CDR2 FQNEAQ. As DNA, the CDR3 is TGTGCCAGCAGCTCCCTCAGCTCAGAACCCTACGAGCAGTACTTC. This encodes CASSSLSSEPYEQYF.

This clonotype was counted ten times or more. The rearrangement links TRBV7-8 to TRBJ1-2, with D perhaps matching TRBD1 (5 bases). The CDR3 consists of 14 residues. Trimming removed 7 bases from V and 4 bases from J, with 16 bases in between. The germline gives CDR1 SGHVS, CDR2 FQNEAQ. The CDR3 region is CASTPGSGTYGYTF. DNA of the CDR3: TGTGCCAGCACCCCTGGGTCCGGGACCTATGGCTACACCTTC. Variable domain in full (rest from reference TRBV7-8 and TRBJ1-2): GAGVSQSPRYKVAKRGQDVALRCDPISGHVSLFWYQQALGQGPEFLTYFQNEAQLDKSGLPSDRFFAERPEGSVSTLKIQRTQQEDSAVYLCASTPGSGTYGYTFGSGTRLTVV.

This chain uses TRBV10-3 with TRBJ2-7, with 7 bases that match TRBD1. Unmatched junction bases numbered 4, after V lost 0 bases and J lost 2 bases. CDR1 and CDR2 (germline): ENHRY, SYGVKD. The CDR3 has 15 residues. This CDR3 is CAISESGTAPYEQYF. The CDR3 DNA sequence: TGTGCCATCAGTGAGTCCGGGACAGCTCCCTACGAGCAGTACTTC.

This clonotype was seen repeatedly, ten times or more. The V call is TRBV14, the J call TRBJ1-4, with D possibly being TRBD1 (5 bases). V was cut by 3 bases and J by 8 bases, with 16 bases left in between. Germline V gives CDR1 SGHDN, CDR2 FVKESK. The CDR3 spans 15 residues. The CDR3 spells CASSHGGTPTEKLFF. The CDR3, as DNA: TGTGCCAGCAGCCATGGCGGGACGCCTACGGAAAAACTGTTTTTT.

This clonotype came up a few times. The rearrangement uses TRBV14 and TRBJ1-3; D remains unclear. This CDR3 is built from 11 residues. The V gene lost 5 bases and the J gene lost 9 bases, with 8 bases spanning the gap. Germline V gives CDR1 SGHDN, CDR2 FVKESK. For the CDR3, the DNA is TGTGCCAGCAGCAATAGGAGCACCATATATTTT. This encodes CASSNRSTIYF. Full variable domain (rest looked up from reference TRBV14 and TRBJ1-3): EAGVTQFPSHSVIEKGQTVTLRCDPISGHDNLYWYRRVMGKEIKFLLHFVKESKQDESGMPNNRFLAERTGGTYSTLKVQPAELEDSGVYFCASSNRSTIYFGEGSWLTVV.

The chain recombines TRBV7-2 with TRBJ2-1; possible D gene TRBD2, 5 bases. Germline V gene data show CDR1 as SGHTA and CDR2 as FQGNSA. V was cut by 2 bases and J by 7 bases, with 12 bases left in between. This CDR3 spans 14 amino acids. CDR3 sequence (DNA): TGTGCCAGCAGCTTAATGAGGGTCGAGAATGAGCAGTTCTTC. Its translation is CASSLMRVENEQFF.